Each of the 5 T cell receptor beta chains below was sequenced from the same sample in a study of blood T cell repertoires in COVID-19. The assay was immunoSEQ multiplex PCR, and TCRdb's table has in-frame clones only and misses some. The table includes 150,000 to 200,000 clones, over 70% detected once. Sample: PBMCs or T cells enriched from blood (not recorded which). The receptors stem from a man aged 50-60 years who had recovered from COVID-19.

The chain combines TRBV7-8 with TRBJ1-4; D call uncertain. Germline CDR1 reads SGHVS; CDR2 reads FQNEAQ. The CDR3 is 15 residues long. Trimming left V 4 bases short and J 8 bases short, with 17 bases between. CDR3 sequence (DNA): TGTGCCAGCAGCTCCCGCCGGTCCCTACGGGAAAAACTGTTTTTT. This gives the protein CASSSRRSLREKLFF.

The rearrangement joins TRBV7-3 to TRBJ2-1; no definite D call. Trimming removed 4 bases from V and 7 bases from J, with 14 bases in between. CDR1 and CDR2 from the germline V gene are SGHTA and FQGTGA. This CDR3 comprises 14 residues. CDR3 residues: CASSSLGEDNEQFF. CDR3 nucleotides: TGTGCCAGCAGCTCCCTCGGAGAGGATAATGAGCAGTTCTTC.

In DNA, the CDR3 is TGTGCCAGTTGGCGGGGGGCGGGCTATGGCTACACCTTC. It encodes CASWRGAGYGYTF. The chain employs TRBV6-5 and TRBJ1-2, with a possible D match to TRBD1 (6 bases). CDR1 and CDR2 from the germline V gene are MNHEY and SVGAGI. CDR3 length: 13 residues. V was shortened by 9 bases and J by 4 bases, with 15 bases between the two germline ends.

This chain connects TRBV28 to TRBJ1-5; TRBD1 might be the D (5 bases). Trimming shortened V by 3 bases and J by 7 bases, and 13 bases separated the two germline ends. This CDR3 is 14 amino acids long. Germline values: CDR1 MDHEN, CDR2 SYDVKM. Written as DNA, the CDR3 is TGTGCCAGCAGTTTGCAGCAGGGTACGCAGCCCCAGCATTTT. Protein sequence: CASSLQQGTQPQHF. Using reference TRBV28 and TRBJ1-5 for the parts outside the CDR3, the full variable domain is DVKVTQSSRYLVKRTGEKVFLECVQDMDHENMFWYRQDPGLGLRLIYFSYDVKMKEKGDIPEGYSVSREKKERFSLILESASTNQTSMYLCASSLQQGTQPQHFGDGTRLSIL.

The chain combines TRBV5-1 with TRBJ2-6; tentative D call: TRBD2 (6 bases). V lost 7 bases, J lost 2 bases, and 7 bases lay in between. In germline, CDR1 is SGHRS, CDR2 YFSETQ. This CDR3 contains 13 residues. The DNA of the CDR3 is TGCGCCAGCTCGGGGGCTGGGGCCAACGTCCTGACTTTC. Amino acid sequence: CASSGAGANVLTF. The full variable domain, in which reference TRBV5-1 and TRBJ2-6 provide the parts outside the CDR3, is KAGVTQTPRYLIKTRGQQVTLSCSPISGHRSVSWYQQTPGQGLQFLFEYFSETQRNKGNFPGRFSGRQFSNSRSEMNVSTLELGDSALYLCASSGAGANVLTFGAGSRLTVL.